This passage covers 10 T cell receptor beta chains from one sample sequenced in a study of neurological immune-mediated disorders. Via MiXCR, TCRdb re-called the 5' RACE reads, giving one row per CDR3 protein. There are under 90,000 distinct CDR3 sequences in the sample; roughly 3.5% occur only once, and around 3.1% lies in the top ten. Sequencing was performed on PBMCs. Every receptor here comes from a woman between 50 and 59 years old with multiple sclerosis.

There are a few counts of this clonotype. A single base separates this from a much larger clone, so it may be a read error. V is TRBV10-3 and J is TRBJ1-3; no clear D. This CDR3 region has 13 residues. The germline V gene has CDR1 ENHRY and CDR2 SYGVKD. The chain's CDR3 is CAIMTASGKTIYF. CDR3 DNA sequence: TGTGCCATCATGACCGCCTCTGGAAAAACCATATATTTT.

On this clonotype: A much more abundant neighbour one base away suggests this may be a read error. The CDR3 nucleotides are TGTGCCAGCAAGCTAACGGCCGGTGCGCAGTATTTT. This sequence encodes CASKLTAGAQYF. This chain uses TRBV12-3 or TRBV12-4 with TRBJ2-3, with D hard to call. The CDR3 sequence is 12 residues long. Trimming pared 7 bases from V and 10 bases from J, leaving 15 bases between.

This clonotype was counted at least ten times. Here the CDR3 DNA reads TGCAGTGCTGCCCTGGCGAACTACGAGCAGTACTTC. Residues: CSAALANYEQYF. The J gene is TRBJ2-7, the V gene TRBV20-1; D is uncertain. The germline V gene has CDR1 DFQATT and CDR2 SNEGSKA (reference sequence). The CDR3 is made up of 12 amino acids. V lost 5 bases, J lost 3 bases, and 11 bases lay in between.

This clonotype was recorded at least ten times. CDR3 nucleotides: TGTGCTAGTGGTGCCGGCGGCCCGGAGACCCAGTACTTC. Its translation: CASGAGGPETQYF. V and J are TRBV12-5 and TRBJ2-5; no clear D gene. Per the germline V gene, CDR1 is LGHNT and CDR2 is FRNRAP. With 5 bases removed from V and 5 bases from J, the gap between germline ends came to 12 bases. The CDR3 consists of 13 residues.

This clonotype was seen many times. The chain joins TRBV5-1 to TRBJ2-2; maybe TRBD1 (5 bases). Germline V gene lookup returns CDR1 SGHRS and CDR2 YFSETQ. Trimming stripped 7 bases from V and 7 bases from J, with 20 bases between. CDR3 length: 15 residues. CDR3 region: CASRREPKMIGELFF. The CDR3 region has the DNA TGCGCCAGCCGCAGGGAACCAAAAATGATCGGGGAGCTGTTTTTT. The full variable domain, completed using reference TRBV5-1 and TRBJ2-2, is KAGVTQTPRYLIKTRGQQVTLSCSPISGHRSVSWYQQTPGQGLQFLFEYFSETQRNKGNFPGRFSGRQFSNSRSEMNVSTLELGDSALYLCASRREPKMIGELFFGEGSRLTVL.

There are many counts of this clonotype. V usage is TRBV2 and J usage is TRBJ1-2, with D perhaps matching TRBD1 (5 bases). Between the trimmed V and J ends, which lost 10 bases and 4 bases, there was a span of 13 bases. The CDR3 length is 12 residues. Germline V gives CDR1 SNHLY, CDR2 FYNNEI. As DNA, the CDR3 is TGTGCCACCGGTGGCAGGGTCTATGGCTACACCTTC. As protein: CATGGRVYGYTF.

This clonotype was picked up many times. V is TRBV6-2 or TRBV6-3 and J is TRBJ2-7; 9 nucleotides agree with TRBD1. V gave up 10 bases and J gave up 5 bases; unmatched junction bases: 9. Germline V lookup: CDR1 MNHEY, CDR2 SVGEGT. The CDR3 is 13 residues long. Here the CDR3 reads CATLFDRGNEQYF. The CDR3 coding sequence is TGTGCCACACTATTCGACAGGGGGAACGAGCAGTACTTC.

This clonotype showed up many times. J is TRBJ1-3 and V is TRBV12-3 or TRBV12-4; 7 positions agree with TRBD1. The CDR3 is 16 residues long. V was clipped by 6 bases and J by 3 bases; unmatched bases: 11. Written as DNA, the CDR3 is TGTGCCAGCAGCCCATCAGAGGGGGCTTTTGGAAACACCATATATTTT. It codes for CASSPSEGAFGNTIYF.

This clonotype was counted ten times or more. The chain links TRBV12-3 or TRBV12-4 to TRBJ2-2, with D perhaps assigned TRBD1 or TRBD2 (5 bases each). The CDR3 runs 15 residues. Trimming left V 6 bases short and J 1 base short, with 12 bases between. CDR3 coding DNA: TGTGCCAGCAGGTATCGGGACGAGAACACCGGGGAGCTGTTTTTT. The encoded protein is CASRYRDENTGELFF.

This clonotype was picked up many times. The V and J genes are TRBV20-1 and TRBJ2-5; TRBD1 matches 7 bases. The V and J ends lost 4 bases and 7 bases, in that order; junction bases with no gene match: 9. The germline CDR1 and CDR2 sequences are DFQATT and SNEGSKA (reference sequence). The CDR3 runs to 13 residues. The DNA of the CDR3 is TGCAGTGCTATCGGGACAGTTGTTGGGACCCAGTACTTC. Its translation is CSAIGTVVGTQYF.